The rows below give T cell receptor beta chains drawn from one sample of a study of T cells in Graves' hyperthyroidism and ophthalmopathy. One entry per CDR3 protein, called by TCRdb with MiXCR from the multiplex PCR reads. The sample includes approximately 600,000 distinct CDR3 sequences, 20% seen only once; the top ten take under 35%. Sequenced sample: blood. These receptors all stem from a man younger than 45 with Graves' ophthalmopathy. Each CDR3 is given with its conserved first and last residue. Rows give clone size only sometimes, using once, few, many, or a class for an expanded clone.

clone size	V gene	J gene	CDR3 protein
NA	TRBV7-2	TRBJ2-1	CASSPGTSGSMGEQFF
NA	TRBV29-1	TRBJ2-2	CSPPGQGNTGELFF
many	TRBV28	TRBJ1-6	CASSRLTGVGSYNSPLHF
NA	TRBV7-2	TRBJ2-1	CASSYNNEQFF
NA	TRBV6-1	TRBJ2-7	CATKKGEVLYEQYF
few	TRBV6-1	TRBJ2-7	CASTSGGTSGYHEQYF
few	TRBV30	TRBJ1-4	CAWSRTDENEKLFF
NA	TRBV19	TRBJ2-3	CASSKRWSSGRTDTQYF
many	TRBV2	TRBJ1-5	CASNWRSNQPQHF
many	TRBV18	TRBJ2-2	CASSPRTGNTGELFF
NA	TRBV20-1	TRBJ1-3	CSARVTGRHTIYF
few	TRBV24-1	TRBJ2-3	CATSDPGGGGPPDTQYF
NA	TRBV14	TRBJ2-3	CASSQDTSRVADTQYF
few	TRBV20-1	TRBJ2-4	CSARVLEGSNIQYF
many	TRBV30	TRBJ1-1	CAWSRQENTEAFF
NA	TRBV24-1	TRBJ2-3	CATSDISSTDTQYF
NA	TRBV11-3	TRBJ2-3	CASRLGWDTGTDTQYF
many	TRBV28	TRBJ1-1	CASRIRGGRTEAFF
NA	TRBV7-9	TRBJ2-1	CASSWTRVDNEQFF